The present T cell receptor beta chain was sequenced within a study of cytomegalovirus exposure and HLA in healthy donors. Study in general: Within the Caucasian-associated ancestry cluster were around 81% of the 350 to 400 genotyped donors.

CDR1 is GTSNPN and CDR2 is SVGIG in the germline V gene (reference sequence). The CDR3 loop spans 14 amino acids. Losses at the gene ends were 6 bases for V and 4 bases for J; bases not matched to a gene: 8. The primer mix had 60 Vbeta and 13 Jbeta primers. Assay used: immunoSEQ multiplex PCR; TCRdb lists only in-frame clones, some missing. The sample holds about 210,000 clones, around 79% seen once. The V gene is TRBV30, the J gene TRBJ1-1, with TRBD1 identical over 10 bases. The sequence derives from a male donor in good health and CMV-seronegative. Sequenced sample: PBMCs. Here the CDR3 reads CACGTGDRGTEAFF. CDR3 DNA: TGTGCCTGCGGGACAGGGGATCGAGGCACTGAAGCTTTCTTT.